The 15 T cell receptor beta chains presented below share a single source sample, sequenced in a study of Graves' ophthalmopathy and Graves' hyperthyroidism. RNA transcripts were the template, and TCR beta CDR3 regions were amplified from them. After a first-round RT-PCR with HTBI primers, a second-round multiplex PCR was run. TCRdb re-called the multiplex PCR reads with MiXCR, one entry per CDR3 protein. The sample records about 400,000 distinct CDR3 sequences, just over 15% being singletons. Sequenced: peripheral blood. These receptors were collected from a woman aged 18-29 years with stable Graves' hyperthyroidism.

This clonotype was detected ten times or more. The rearrangement links TRBV10-1 to TRBJ1-6; unclear D gene. Germline assignment: CDR1 WNHNN and CDR2 SYGVQD (reference sequence). The V end was cut by 2 bases, the J end by 10 bases, with 9 bases between. CDR3 length equals 13 residues. The CDR3 region is CASSEDRYSPLHF. Here the CDR3 DNA reads TGCGCCAGCAGTGAGGACCGGTACTCACCCCTCCACTTT.

This clonotype was found many times. The rearrangement joins TRBV7-2 to TRBJ1-5; 7 positions match TRBD1. This CDR3 has 13 residues. V shed 5 bases and J 6 bases; nucleotides not matched to a gene: 4. CDR1 and CDR2 (germline): SGHTA, FQGNSA. This CDR3 reads CASSEGAGQPQHF. The CDR3 DNA is TGTGCCAGCAGCGAGGGGGCGGGTCAGCCCCAGCATTTT.

The chain joins TRBV24-1 to TRBJ1-2, with 7 bases identical to TRBD1. The CDR3 runs 13 residues. Germline loops: CDR1 KGHDR, CDR2 SFDVKD. With V trimmed by 5 bases and J by 8 bases, 7 bases remained unmatched. In nucleotides, the CDR3 is TGTGCCACCAGTGGTATAAGGGGGCGCGGCTACACCTTC. This encodes CATSGIRGRGYTF.

The chain joins TRBV6-2 or TRBV6-3 to TRBJ2-5; no reliable D call. Germline V gene lookup returns CDR1 MNHEY and CDR2 SVGEGT. This CDR3 region has 12 residues. Between the trimmed V and J ends, which lost 8 bases and 2 bases, there was a span of 9 bases. DNA for the CDR3: TGTGCCAGCGGCTTTTGGCAAGAGACCCAGTACTTC. Translation: CASGFWQETQYF.

In its sample, this clonotype was seen many times. The V gene is TRBV6-5, the J gene TRBJ1-2, with 8 bases identical to TRBD1. CDR1 is MNHEY, CDR2 SVGAGI, per germline. Trimming removed 5 bases from V and 6 bases from J; junction bases left unmatched: 8. The CDR3 totals 14 residues. The CDR3 DNA reads TGTGCCAGCAGTCCCCAGACAGGGGCTCATGGCTACACCTTC. As protein: CASSPQTGAHGYTF.

The table lists this clonotype with many counts. The chain has TRBV20-1 and TRBJ2-7; 13 nucleotides match TRBD2. Trimming took 0 bases from V and 4 from J; bases not matched to a gene: 9. The CDR3 contains 17 residues. In germline, CDR1 is DFQATT, CDR2 SNEGSKA (reference sequence). CDR3 residues: CSARDRGLAGAWYEQYF. Written as DNA, the CDR3 is TGCAGTGCTAGAGATCGCGGACTAGCGGGGGCTTGGTACGAGCAGTACTTC.

V is TRBV20-1 and J is TRBJ1-1; D is possibly TRBD1 (5 bases). The CDR3 loop spans 15 amino acids. Germline V gene data show CDR1 as DFQATT and CDR2 as SNEGSKA (reference sequence). V lost 4 bases, J lost 5 bases, and 20 bases lay in between. CDR3 protein: CSAILAGAGGTEAFF. CDR3 coding DNA: TGCAGTGCTATTTTGGCTGGGGCTGGGGGAACTGAAGCTTTCTTT.

The chain uses TRBV6-2 or TRBV6-3 and TRBJ2-3; 7 bases align to TRBD1. Trimming cost V 4 bases and J 6 bases; bases outside gene matches: 19. Germline CDR1 and CDR2: MNHEY and SVGEGT. The CDR3 runs to 18 residues. The CDR3 region is CASSSLSPDRDLRDTQYF. The CDR3, as DNA: TGTGCCAGCAGTTCTCTTTCCCCCGACAGGGACCTTCGGGATACGCAGTATTTT.

This clonotype was detected ten times or more. This sequence joins TRBV27 and TRBJ2-7; unclear D gene. The CDR3 is 15 amino acids. V lost 1 base and J 3 bases, leaving 13 bases between the germline ends. Germline-derived CDR1 and CDR2 are MNHEY and SMNVEV (reference sequence). The CDR3 nucleotides are TGTGCCAGCAGTTTATTACCGATGCCCAACTACGAGCAGTACTTC. Its translation is CASSLLPMPNYEQYF.

At least ten counts were recorded for this clonotype. This chain links TRBV6-5 with TRBJ2-7, with 8 bases that match TRBD2. Looked up from germline, CDR1 is MNHEY and CDR2 is SVGAGI. Trimming took 7 bases from V and 6 from J; bases not matched to a gene: 5. This CDR3 is built from 12 residues. The CDR3 here is CASTGGGGEQYF. In DNA, the CDR3 is TGTGCCAGCACCGGGGGGGGGGGCGAGCAGTACTTC.

This clonotype was seen many times. Its ends do not fully match the called genes, so a read error is possible. The chain recombines TRBV2 with TRBJ1-2; no firm D call. Germline V lookup: CDR1 SNHLY, CDR2 FYNNEI. CDR3 size: 12 residues. The CDR3 DNA reads as TGTGCCAGCACGGAGATGAACTATGGCTACGCCTTC. Protein product: CASTEMNYGYAF.

This clonotype appeared a few times. Relative to the germline gene, one junction end is altered; a read error may explain this. This chain links TRBV6-4 with TRBJ2-5, with 9 bases lining up with TRBD2. Germline V gives CDR1 MRHNA, CDR2 SNTAGT. The CDR3 contains 14 residues. The CDR3 nucleotides are TGTGCCAGCAGCCGGCGGGGGGGTGGGGAGACCAAGTACTTC. Translation gives CASSRRGGGETKYF.

This clonotype occurred many times. V and J are TRBV19 and TRBJ1-1; 8 positions agree with TRBD1. V lost 10 bases and J lost 0; bases outside the gene matches: 7. Germline V gives CDR1 LNHDA, CDR2 SQIVND (reference sequence). The CDR3 consists of 14 residues. The CDR3 spells CATRETGVNTEAFF. The DNA for the CDR3 is TGTGCCACCAGGGAGACAGGGGTGAACACTGAAGCTTTCTTT.

In this sample, this clonotype turned up many times. The chain has TRBV29-1 and TRBJ1-2; 8 bases agree with TRBD1. Germline V gene lookup returns CDR1 SQVTM and CDR2 ANQGSEA. The CDR3 consists of 13 residues. The V and J ends lost 5 bases and 3 bases, in that order; junction bases with no gene match: 5. In nucleotides, the CDR3 is TGCAGCGTTTTAAAGACAGGGGACTATGGCTACACCTTC. As protein: CSVLKTGDYGYTF.

This clonotype was seen many times. This sequence may be a read error, since a much larger clone differs from it by one base. V is TRBV6-2 or TRBV6-3 and J is TRBJ2-5, with D uncertain. V was cut by 0 bases and J by 0 bases, with 11 bases left in between. Germline V lookup: CDR1 MNHEY, CDR2 SVGEGT. There are 16 residues in the CDR3. CDR3 sequence: CASSYSKPLYQETQYF. The CDR3, as DNA: TGTGCCAGCAGTTACTCGAAGCCTTTATACCAAGAGACCCAGTACTTC.